The present T cell receptor beta chain was sequenced within a study of Graves' ophthalmopathy and Graves' hyperthyroidism. Amplification from RNA transcripts yielded the TCR beta CDR3 regions. HTBI primers were used in a first-round RT-PCR, which preceded a second-round multiplex PCR. TCRdb passed the multiplex PCR reads through MiXCR, listing each CDR3 protein once. Among 500,000 to 800,000 distinct CDR3 sequences, about two fifths were seen once, and the ten largest hold more than 3%. The CDR3 contains 14 residues. V was pared by 4 bases and J by 4 bases, with 12 bases between. The germline gives CDR1 KGHDR, CDR2 SFDVKD.

This sequence was found in an adult man with Graves' ophthalmopathy. Sequenced sample: peripheral blood. The chain uses TRBV24-1 and TRBJ1-2; D remains unclear. The CDR3: CATSDLTRSYGYTF. The CDR3, as DNA: TGTGCCACCAGTGACTTGACCCGGTCCTATGGCTACACCTTC.